The rows below give T cell receptor beta chains drawn from one sample of a study of CD8 T cells in Susac syndrome. MiXCR was run by TCRdb on the immunoSEQ multiplex PCR reads, yielding one entry per CDR3 protein. The sample lists 250,000 to 350,000 distinct CDR3 sequences; approximately 81% were seen once. The sequenced material came from CD8+ T cells from PBMCs. Receptor source: a human donor with multiple sclerosis. The CDR3 runs from the conserved cysteine through the conserved F or W. D genes are given only for firm matches. Not every row has a clone size; where given, it reads once, few, many or a size class.

j_gene: TRBJ2-1; d_gene: TRBD2; len: 16; abundance: .; v_gene: TRBV9; CDR3nt: TGTGCCAGCAGCCTCTGGGGACTAGCGGGAGTGAATGAGCAGTTCTTC; CDR3aa: CASSLWGLAGVNEQFF
j_gene: TRBJ2-2; d_gene: .; len: 17; abundance: once; v_gene: TRBV7-6; CDR3nt: TGTGCCAGCAGCTTAGCAGCGGCAGGCCAGTACACCGGGGAGCTGTTTTTT; CDR3aa: CASSLAAAGQYTGELFF
j_gene: TRBJ2-7; d_gene: TRBD2; len: 15; abundance: .; v_gene: TRBV12-3/TRBV12-4; CDR3nt: TGTGCCAGCAGAAAGGGTCCTAGCGGGATCTACGAGCAGTACTTC; CDR3aa: CASRKGPSGIYEQYF
j_gene: TRBJ2-7; d_gene: TRBD2; len: 15; abundance: .; v_gene: TRBV29-1; CDR3nt: TGCAGCGCGTTTGGGGACCGACTAGCGTCCTACGAGCAGTACTTC; CDR3aa: CSAFGDRLASYEQYF
j_gene: TRBJ2-3; d_gene: TRBD2; len: 17; abundance: .; v_gene: TRBV10-1; CDR3nt: TGCGCCAGCAGTGAGTCCCCGGGACTAGCTAGCACAGATACGCAGTATTTT; CDR3aa: CASSESPGLASTDTQYF
j_gene: TRBJ2-1; d_gene: TRBD2; len: 18; abundance: .; v_gene: TRBV7-9; CDR3nt: TGTGCCAGCAGCTCTAGTCGGACTAGCGGGAGAACCTACAATGAGCAGTTCTTC; CDR3aa: CASSSSRTSGRTYNEQFF
j_gene: TRBJ2-3; d_gene: .; len: 14; abundance: once; v_gene: TRBV25-1; CDR3nt: TGTGCCAGCAGTGCTAGATTGGGGCCAGATACGCAGTATTTT; CDR3aa: CASSARLGPDTQYF
j_gene: TRBJ2-5; d_gene: TRBD2; len: 15; abundance: .; v_gene: TRBV27; CDR3nt: TGTGCCAGCAGTTTAACTAGCGGGAGTGGAGAGACCCAGTACTTC; CDR3aa: CASSLTSGSGETQYF
j_gene: TRBJ2-1; d_gene: .; len: 10; abundance: .; v_gene: TRBV29-1; CDR3nt: TGCAGCGTCATCGAATACGAGCAGTTCTTC; CDR3aa: CSVIEYEQFF
j_gene: TRBJ1-4; d_gene: .; len: 15; abundance: once; v_gene: TRBV5-1; CDR3nt: TGCGCCAGCAGCCCGCGTGTAGGGGCACTGAAAAGTCTGTTTTTT; CDR3aa: CASSPRVGALKSLFF
j_gene: TRBJ1-3; d_gene: .; len: 16; abundance: .; v_gene: TRBV7-2; CDR3nt: TGTGCCAGCAGCTTAAACTCCGACGGGTCAGGAAACACCATATATTTT; CDR3aa: CASSLNSDGSGNTIYF
j_gene: TRBJ1-5; d_gene: .; len: 17; abundance: once; v_gene: TRBV28; CDR3nt: TGTGCCAGCACCCTCGGGGGGGGTTCGTACAACAATCAGCCCCAGCATTTT; CDR3aa: CASTLGGGSYNNQPQHF
j_gene: TRBJ2-7; d_gene: .; len: 16; abundance: .; v_gene: TRBV28; CDR3nt: TGTGCCAGCAGTTTATTACGGAAAGGGGGCGGGAGGAAGCAGTACTTC; CDR3aa: CASSLLRKGGGRKQYF
j_gene: TRBJ2-2; d_gene: TRBD2; len: 15; abundance: .; v_gene: TRBV20-1; CDR3nt: TGCAGTGCTAGAGAGTTTGCTAGCGGCACCGGGGAGCTGTTTTTT; CDR3aa: CSAREFASGTGELFF
j_gene: TRBJ2-3; d_gene: .; len: 18; abundance: few; v_gene: TRBV7-8; CDR3nt: TGTGCCAGCAGCTTAGTTGAATGGGTCGGGGGAGAAGCAGATACGCAGTATTTT; CDR3aa: CASSLVEWVGGEADTQYF
j_gene: TRBJ1-1; d_gene: TRBD1; len: 17; abundance: .; v_gene: TRBV19; CDR3nt: TGTGCCAGTAGTATTTCCCCGTTGGGGACAGCCTACACTGAAGCTTTCTTT; CDR3aa: CASSISPLGTAYTEAFF
j_gene: TRBJ2-5; d_gene: TRBD1; len: 16; abundance: .; v_gene: TRBV5-1; CDR3nt: TGCGCCAGCAGCTCGCCCCCGGACAGGGTTCGGGAGACCCAGTACTTC; CDR3aa: CASSSPPDRVRETQYF
j_gene: TRBJ2-7; d_gene: TRBD2; len: 16; abundance: few; v_gene: TRBV3-1; CDR3nt: TGTGCCAGCAGCCAATCTGGACTAGCGGGAGATCGGGAGCAGTACTTC; CDR3aa: CASSQSGLAGDREQYF
j_gene: TRBJ2-7; d_gene: .; len: 15; abundance: .; v_gene: TRBV6-1; CDR3nt: TGTGCCAGCAGTGAAAACCGGGACCGCGGGTACGAGCAGTACTTC; CDR3aa: CASSENRDRGYEQYF
j_gene: TRBJ2-7; d_gene: .; len: 16; abundance: .; v_gene: TRBV20-1; CDR3nt: TGCAGTGCTAGAACTCCCGGGAGCCCAAACTCCTACGAGCAGTACTTC; CDR3aa: CSARTPGSPNSYEQYF
j_gene: TRBJ2-1; d_gene: TRBD2; len: 18; abundance: .; v_gene: TRBV4-1; CDR3nt: TGCGCCAGCAGCCAAGTAAGCTGGGCTAGCGGGAACAACAATGAGCAGTTCTTC; CDR3aa: CASSQVSWASGNNNEQFF
j_gene: TRBJ2-7; d_gene: TRBD2; len: 19; abundance: .; v_gene: TRBV10-3; CDR3nt: TGTGCCGTACGGACAAAACGGGGGTTACTAGCGGGAGGTCCCTACGAGCAGTACTTC; CDR3aa: CAVRTKRGLLAGGPYEQYF
j_gene: TRBJ2-7; d_gene: TRBD1; len: 15; abundance: .; v_gene: TRBV27; CDR3nt: TGTGCCAGCAGTTTATCGAGACAGGGTACCTACGAGCAGTACTTC; CDR3aa: CASSLSRQGTYEQYF
j_gene: TRBJ1-2; d_gene: .; len: 14; abundance: .; v_gene: TRBV9; CDR3nt: TGTGCCAGCAGCGTAGCTACCGTCCCTTATGGCTACACCTTC; CDR3aa: CASSVATVPYGYTF
j_gene: TRBJ2-1; d_gene: .; len: 15; abundance: .; v_gene: TRBV5-1; CDR3nt: TGCGCCAGCAGCCCGCGGGGTGGAGGACGCGATGAGCAGTTCTTC; CDR3aa: CASSPRGGGRDEQFF
j_gene: TRBJ1-5; d_gene: TRBD1; len: 14; abundance: .; v_gene: TRBV7-9; CDR3nt: TGTGCCAGCAGCTTGACAGGGGGAAAACAGCCCCAGCATTTT; CDR3aa: CASSLTGGKQPQHF
j_gene: TRBJ1-6; d_gene: TRBD1; len: 14; abundance: .; v_gene: TRBV27; CDR3nt: TGTGCCAGCAGTTTTGTGGCAGGGGGTTCACCCCTCCACTTT; CDR3aa: CASSFVAGGSPLHF
j_gene: TRBJ1-5; d_gene: .; len: 14; abundance: .; v_gene: TRBV7-9; CDR3nt: TGTGCCAGCAGCTTAGGGGCAGGGTTTCAGCCCCAGCATTTT; CDR3aa: CASSLGAGFQPQHF
j_gene: TRBJ2-5; d_gene: .; len: 13; abundance: .; v_gene: TRBV18; CDR3nt: TGTGCCAGCTCACCCCCAGGTGAAGAGACCCAGTACTTC; CDR3aa: CASSPPGEETQYF
j_gene: TRBJ2-3; d_gene: TRBD2; len: 18; abundance: .; v_gene: TRBV10-3; CDR3nt: TGTGCCATCAGTGAGTCAAAGGAGCGGGAGGCTTACACAGATACGCAGTATTTT; CDR3aa: CAISESKEREAYTDTQYF
j_gene: TRBJ1-4; d_gene: .; len: 14; abundance: .; v_gene: TRBV9; CDR3nt: TGTGCCAGCAGCGATCGTTCCGCTAATGAAAAACTGTTTTTT; CDR3aa: CASSDRSANEKLFF
j_gene: TRBJ1-5; d_gene: .; len: 15; abundance: few; v_gene: TRBV6-1; CDR3nt: TGTGCCAGCAGGGTGGGGGGAGCCTACAATCAGCCCCAGCATTTT; CDR3aa: CASRVGGAYNQPQHF
j_gene: TRBJ2-3; d_gene: TRBD2; len: 19; abundance: .; v_gene: TRBV2; CDR3nt: TGTGCCAGCAGTGAAAAACTGGCCGGGACTAGCCGTTTCACAGATACGCAGTATTTT; CDR3aa: CASSEKLAGTSRFTDTQYF
j_gene: TRBJ1-4; d_gene: TRBD1; len: 14; abundance: .; v_gene: TRBV19; CDR3nt: TGTGCCAGTAAGGCGGGACAGCCTTATGAAAAACTGTTTTTT; CDR3aa: CASKAGQPYEKLFF